This T cell receptor (beta chain) emerged from a study of T cell repertoires in cytomegalovirus infection. General study points: Cumulative public TCR beta family frequency identified CMV carriers with the relevant HLA.

Comment on this clonotype: The target antigen is unknown.

CDR3 size: 11 residues. Germline V CDR1 and CDR2: SGHTA, FQGTGA. V was cut by 7 bases and J by 10 bases, with 13 bases left in between. TCRdb reprocessed the reads via MiXCR and lists one record per CDR3 protein. This sample has 300,000 to 400,000 distinct CDR3 sequences, with around a sixth found just once. The material sequenced was PBMCs. The gene calls are TRBV7-3 and TRBJ1-1; perhaps TRBD1 as D (5 bases). The receptor was derived from a human donor in good health (CMV status not recorded). Some clones in this sample may be carry-over from other donors' samples. CDR3 sequence: CASTPQVVAFF. The CDR3 region has the DNA TGTGCCAGCACCCCACAGGTGGTAGCTTTCTTT.